This T cell receptor beta chain was found in a study of T cell responses to AZD1222 COVID-19 vaccine. Measured with immunoSEQ multiplex PCR; TCRdb has only the in-frame clones, and not every one. Of about 260,000 clones in the sample, approximately 95% were seen once. V was cut by 6 bases and J by 10 bases, with 15 bases left in between. Germline V CDR1 and CDR2: MNHEY, SVGAGI. The CDR3 is made up of 12 amino acids. The rearrangement links TRBV6-5 to TRBJ1-1, with a tentative D call TRBD1 (5 bases). The sequence was obtained from an adult in good health. The material sequenced was peripheral blood, taken on day 0 of AZD1222 vaccination. The CDR3 sequence is CASSGHGRGAFF. CDR3 bases: TGTGCCAGCAGCGGACACGGACGGGGAGCTTTCTTT.